The entry below describes one TCR beta chain. Its antigen is still unknown. Other DNA sequences in this specimen translate into the identical CDR3. The record originates from a study of cytomegalovirus exposure and HLA in healthy donors. Overall study results and limits: Highest at DRB1 and lowest at HLA-C, TCR association rates differed among HLA loci in a later analysis. It was reported in a later analysis that an Asian-associated ancestry cluster showed fewer N-insertions than the roughly 670-donor mean.

V dropped 5 bases and J dropped 5; count of bases not matched to a gene: 5. CDR1 LNHDA and CDR2 SQIVND come from the germline V gene (reference sequence). This CDR3 has 13 residues. Healthy bone marrow donors made up the cohort. A multiplex PCR was run with 60 Vbeta primers and 13 Jbeta primers. Libraries were prepared by immunoSEQ multiplex PCR; TCRdb keeps only in-frame clonotypes and omits some of them. This table holds about 98,000 clones, 60% to 85% found once. Source material: PBMCs. The TCR comes from a man aged 55 to 70 in good health and CMV-seropositive. The V and J genes are TRBV19 and TRBJ1-1; TRBD1 aligns across 7 bases. As DNA, the CDR3 is TGTGCCAGTAGTGCGACAGGGTGGACTGAAGCTTTCTTT. It is translated as CASSATGWTEAFF.